This T cell receptor (beta chain) was documented in a study of monozygotic twins with inflammatory bowel disease. Study-level points and caveats: Other individuals had fewer clonotypes in common with IBD patients than with healthy twins, especially with disease activity.

Comments on this clonotype: Its target is not known.

The CDR3 covers 15 residues. CDR1 is SSHAT and CDR2 is FNYEAQ in the germline V gene (reference sequence). The quantity of total RNA per TCR library was about 3,700 ng. Per individual sample, eight separate reactions were used to make cDNA. Template switching introduced UMIs that contain a 6-nucleotide sample barcode. TCRdb reprocessed the 5' RACE reads, with one entry per CDR3 protein and no DNA. This sample's table has about 130,000 distinct CDR3 sequences. Source material: blood. V is TRBV7-7 and J is TRBJ2-5; the TRBD2 assignment by TCRdb is unverifiable without DNA. The sequence was collected from a human donor with ulcerative colitis or Crohn's disease, or a healthy co-twin of an affected twin (not recorded which). The CDR3 reads CASSLGLFDKETQYF.